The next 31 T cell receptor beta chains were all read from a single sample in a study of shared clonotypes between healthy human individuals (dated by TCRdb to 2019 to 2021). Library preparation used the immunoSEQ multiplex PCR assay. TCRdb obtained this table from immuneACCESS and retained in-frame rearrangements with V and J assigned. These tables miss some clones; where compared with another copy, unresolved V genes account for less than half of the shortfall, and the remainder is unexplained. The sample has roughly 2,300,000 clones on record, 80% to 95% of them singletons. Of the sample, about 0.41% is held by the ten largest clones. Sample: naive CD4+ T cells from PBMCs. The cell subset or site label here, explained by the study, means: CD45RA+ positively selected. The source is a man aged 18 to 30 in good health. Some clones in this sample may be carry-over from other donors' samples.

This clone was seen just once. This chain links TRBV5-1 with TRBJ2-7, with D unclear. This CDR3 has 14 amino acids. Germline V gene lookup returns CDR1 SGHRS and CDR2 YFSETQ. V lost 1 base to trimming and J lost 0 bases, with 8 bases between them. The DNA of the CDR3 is TGCGCCAGCAGCTTGACCGACATCTCCTACGAGCAGTACTTC. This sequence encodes CASSLTDISYEQYF.

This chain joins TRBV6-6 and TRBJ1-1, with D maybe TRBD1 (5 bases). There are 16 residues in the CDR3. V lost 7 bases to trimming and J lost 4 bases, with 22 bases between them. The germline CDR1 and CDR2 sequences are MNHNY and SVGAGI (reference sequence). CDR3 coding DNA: TGTGCCAGCAATGGGGTGACACGGGGGAGGGGCACTGAAGCTTTCTTT. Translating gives CASNGVTRGRGTEAFF.

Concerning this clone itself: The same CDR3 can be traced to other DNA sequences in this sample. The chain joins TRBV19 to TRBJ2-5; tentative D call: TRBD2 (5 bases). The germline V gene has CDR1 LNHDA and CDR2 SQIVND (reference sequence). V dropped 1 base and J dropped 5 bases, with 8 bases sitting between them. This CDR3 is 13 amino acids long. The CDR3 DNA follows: TGTGCCAGTAGTATAGGTCGAGGGGAGACCCAGTACTTC. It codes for CASSIGRGETQYF.

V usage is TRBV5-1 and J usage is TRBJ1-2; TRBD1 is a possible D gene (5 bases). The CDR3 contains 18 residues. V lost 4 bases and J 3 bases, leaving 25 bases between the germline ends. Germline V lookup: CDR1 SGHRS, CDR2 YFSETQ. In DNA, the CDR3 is TGCGCCAGCAGCGCACCCCCCGGGGACCCGTCCGCGGACTATGGCTACACCTTC. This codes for CASSAPPGDPSADYGYTF.

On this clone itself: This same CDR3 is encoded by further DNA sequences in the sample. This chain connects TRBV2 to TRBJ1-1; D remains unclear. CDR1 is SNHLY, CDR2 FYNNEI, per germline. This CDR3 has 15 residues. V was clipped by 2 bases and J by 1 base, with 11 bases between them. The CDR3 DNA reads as TGTGCCAGCAGTGAACTGGGTCAGCCGAACACTGAAGCTTTCTTT. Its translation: CASSELGQPNTEAFF.

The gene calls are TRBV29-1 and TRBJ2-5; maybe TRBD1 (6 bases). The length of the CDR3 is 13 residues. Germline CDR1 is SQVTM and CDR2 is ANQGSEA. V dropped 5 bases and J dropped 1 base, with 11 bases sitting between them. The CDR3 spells CSVNPQGQETQYF. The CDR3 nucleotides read TGCAGCGTTAACCCACAGGGCCAAGAGACCCAGTACTTC.

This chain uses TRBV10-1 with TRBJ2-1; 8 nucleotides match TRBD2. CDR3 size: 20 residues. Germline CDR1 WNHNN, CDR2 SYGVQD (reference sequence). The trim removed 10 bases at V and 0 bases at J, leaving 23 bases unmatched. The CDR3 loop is CATPTGRAGVHWFSYNEQFF. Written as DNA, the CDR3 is TGCGCCACCCCCACCGGAAGAGCGGGAGTTCATTGGTTCTCCTACAATGAGCAGTTCTTC.

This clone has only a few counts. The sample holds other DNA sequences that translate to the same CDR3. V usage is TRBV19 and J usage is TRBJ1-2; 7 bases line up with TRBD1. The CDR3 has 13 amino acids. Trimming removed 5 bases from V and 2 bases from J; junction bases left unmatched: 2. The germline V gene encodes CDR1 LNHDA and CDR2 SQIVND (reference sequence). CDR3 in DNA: TGTGCCAGTAGTCCACAGGGGAACTATGGCTACACCTTC. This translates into CASSPQGNYGYTF.

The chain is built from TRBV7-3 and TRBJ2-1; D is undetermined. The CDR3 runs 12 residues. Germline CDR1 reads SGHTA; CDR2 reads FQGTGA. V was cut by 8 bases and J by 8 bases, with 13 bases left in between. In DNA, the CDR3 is TGTGCCAGCGGCTCTAGTCATGATGAGCAGTTCTTC. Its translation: CASGSSHDEQFF. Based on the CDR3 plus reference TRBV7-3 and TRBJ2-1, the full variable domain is GAGVSQTPSNKVTEKGKYVELRCDPISGHTALYWYRQSLGQGPEFLIYFQGTGAADDSGLPNDRFFAVRPEGSVSTLKIQRTERGDSAVYLCASGSSHDEQFFGPGTRLTVL.

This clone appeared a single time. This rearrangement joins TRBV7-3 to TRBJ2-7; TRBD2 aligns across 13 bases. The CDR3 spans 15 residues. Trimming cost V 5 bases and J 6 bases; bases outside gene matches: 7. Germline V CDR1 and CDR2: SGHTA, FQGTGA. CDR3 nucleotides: TGTGCCAGCAGCGCCACTAGCGGGAGGGCCGCCGAGCAGTACTTC. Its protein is CASSATSGRAAEQYF.

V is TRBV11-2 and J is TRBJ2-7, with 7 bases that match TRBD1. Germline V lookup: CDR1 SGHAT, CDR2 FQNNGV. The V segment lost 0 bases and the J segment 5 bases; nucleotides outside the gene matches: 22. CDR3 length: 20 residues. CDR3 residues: CASSLEEQGWLRTSGNEQYF. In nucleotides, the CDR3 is TGTGCCAGCAGCTTAGAAGAACAGGGGTGGCTCAGGACCTCAGGCAACGAGCAGTACTTC.

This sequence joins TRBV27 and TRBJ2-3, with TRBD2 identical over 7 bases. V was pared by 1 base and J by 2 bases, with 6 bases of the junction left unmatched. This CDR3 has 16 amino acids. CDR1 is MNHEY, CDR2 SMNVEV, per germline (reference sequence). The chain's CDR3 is CASSLWKAGTTDTQYF. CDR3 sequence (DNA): TGTGCCAGCAGTTTATGGAAAGCGGGGACCACAGATACGCAGTATTTT.

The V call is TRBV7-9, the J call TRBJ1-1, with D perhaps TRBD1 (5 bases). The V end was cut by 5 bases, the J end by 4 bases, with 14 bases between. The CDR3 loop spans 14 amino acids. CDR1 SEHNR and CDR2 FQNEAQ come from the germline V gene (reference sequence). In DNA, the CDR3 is TGTGCCAGCAGCCCTAGCGGGGGGGGCACTGAAGCTTTCTTT. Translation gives CASSPSGGGTEAFF.

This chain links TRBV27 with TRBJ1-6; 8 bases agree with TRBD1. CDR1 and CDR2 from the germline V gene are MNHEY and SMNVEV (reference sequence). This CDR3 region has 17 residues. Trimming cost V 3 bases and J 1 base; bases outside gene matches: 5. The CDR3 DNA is TGTGCCAGCAGTTTCGGACAGGGTGGATCCTATAATTCACCCCTCCACTTT. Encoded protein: CASSFGQGGSYNSPLHF.

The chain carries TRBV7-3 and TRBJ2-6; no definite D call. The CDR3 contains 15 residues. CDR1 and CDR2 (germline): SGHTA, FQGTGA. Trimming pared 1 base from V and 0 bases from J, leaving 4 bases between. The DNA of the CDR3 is TGTGCCAGCAGCTTAATGAGCTCTGGGGCCAACGTCCTGACTTTC. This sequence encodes CASSLMSSGANVLTF.

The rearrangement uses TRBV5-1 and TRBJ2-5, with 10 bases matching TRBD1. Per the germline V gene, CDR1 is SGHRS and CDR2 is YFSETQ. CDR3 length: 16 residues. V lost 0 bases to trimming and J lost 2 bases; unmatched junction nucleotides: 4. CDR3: CASSLGGTGVQETQYF. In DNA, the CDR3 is TGCGCCAGCAGCTTGGGTGGGACAGGGGTGCAAGAGACCCAGTACTTC. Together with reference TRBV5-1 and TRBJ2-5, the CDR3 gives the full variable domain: KAGVTQTPRYLIKTRGQQVTLSCSPISGHRSVSWYQQTPGQGLQFLFEYFSETQRNKGNFPGRFSGRQFSNSRSEMNVSTLELGDSALYLCASSLGGTGVQETQYFGPGTRLLVL.

In nucleotides, the CDR3 is TGTGCCAGCTCCCCGAGCGGGAGGGCCGGAGATACGCAGTATTTT. Its translation is CASSPSGRAGDTQYF. The chain uses TRBV27 and TRBJ2-3; 10 bases agree with TRBD2. The CDR3 covers 15 residues. The trim removed 8 bases at V and 5 bases at J, leaving 10 bases unmatched. In germline, CDR1 is MNHEY, CDR2 SMNVEV (reference sequence).

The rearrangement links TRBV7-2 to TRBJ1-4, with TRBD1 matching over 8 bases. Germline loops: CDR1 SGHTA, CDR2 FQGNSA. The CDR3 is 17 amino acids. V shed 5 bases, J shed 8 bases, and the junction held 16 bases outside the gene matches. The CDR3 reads CASSPTFGGDRREKLFF. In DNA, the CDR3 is TGTGCCAGCAGCCCTACATTTGGAGGGGACAGGAGGGAAAAACTGTTTTTT.

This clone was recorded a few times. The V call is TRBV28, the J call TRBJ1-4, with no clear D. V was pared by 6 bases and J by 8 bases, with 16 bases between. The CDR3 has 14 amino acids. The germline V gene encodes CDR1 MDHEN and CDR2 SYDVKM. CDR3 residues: CASSTRMMGEKLFF. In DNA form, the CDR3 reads TGTGCCAGCAGCACCAGGATGATGGGCGAAAAACTGTTTTTT.

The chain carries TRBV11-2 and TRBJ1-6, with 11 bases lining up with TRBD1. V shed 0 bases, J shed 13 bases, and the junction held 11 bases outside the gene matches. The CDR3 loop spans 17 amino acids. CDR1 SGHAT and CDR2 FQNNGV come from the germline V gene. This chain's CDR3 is CASSLDIRDRGELPLHF. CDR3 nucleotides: TGTGCCAGCAGCTTAGATATAAGGGACAGGGGGGAGCTTCCCCTCCACTTT.

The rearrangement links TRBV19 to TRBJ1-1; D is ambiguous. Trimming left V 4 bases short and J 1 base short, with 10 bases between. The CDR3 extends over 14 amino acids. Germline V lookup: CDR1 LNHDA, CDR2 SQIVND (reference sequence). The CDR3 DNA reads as TGTGCCAGTAGTAACGGGAACCCGAACACTGAAGCTTTCTTT. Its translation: CASSNGNPNTEAFF. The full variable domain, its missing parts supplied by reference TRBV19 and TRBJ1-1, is DGGITQSPKYLFRKEGQNVTLSCEQNLNHDAMYWYRQDPGQGLRLIYYSQIVNDFQKGDIAEGYSVSREKKESFPLTVTSAQKNPTAFYLCASSNGNPNTEAFFGQGTRLTVV.

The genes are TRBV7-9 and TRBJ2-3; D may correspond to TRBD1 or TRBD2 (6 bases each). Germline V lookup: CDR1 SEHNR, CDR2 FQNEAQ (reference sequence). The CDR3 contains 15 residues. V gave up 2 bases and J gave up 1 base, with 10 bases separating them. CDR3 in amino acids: CASSLNRGGTDTQYF. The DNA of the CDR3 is TGTGCCAGCAGCTTAAATAGGGGGGGCACAGATACGCAGTATTTT.

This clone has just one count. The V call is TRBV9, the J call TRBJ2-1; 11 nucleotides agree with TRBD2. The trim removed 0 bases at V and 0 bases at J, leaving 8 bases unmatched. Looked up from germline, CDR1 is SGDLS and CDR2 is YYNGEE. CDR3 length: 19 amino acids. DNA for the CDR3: TGTGCCAGCAGCGTAGGCCTAGCGGGAGGCTCTAGCTCCTACAATGAGCAGTTCTTC. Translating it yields CASSVGLAGGSSSYNEQFF.

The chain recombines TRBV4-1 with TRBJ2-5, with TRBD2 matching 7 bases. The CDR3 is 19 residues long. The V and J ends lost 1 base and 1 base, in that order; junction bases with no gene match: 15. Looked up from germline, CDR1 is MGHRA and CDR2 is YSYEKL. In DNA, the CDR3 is TGCGCCAGCAGCCAAGTGGGACTTCGGTTAGCGGGCCGCCAAGAGACCCAGTACTTC. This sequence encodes CASSQVGLRLAGRQETQYF.

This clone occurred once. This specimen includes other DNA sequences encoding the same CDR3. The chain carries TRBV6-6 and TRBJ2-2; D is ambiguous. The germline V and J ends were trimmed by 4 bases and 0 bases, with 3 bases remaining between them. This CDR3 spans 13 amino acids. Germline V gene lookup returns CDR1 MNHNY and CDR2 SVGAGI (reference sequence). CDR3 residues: CASSSPNTGELFF. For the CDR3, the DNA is TGTGCCAGCAGTTCACCGAACACCGGGGAGCTGTTTTTT.

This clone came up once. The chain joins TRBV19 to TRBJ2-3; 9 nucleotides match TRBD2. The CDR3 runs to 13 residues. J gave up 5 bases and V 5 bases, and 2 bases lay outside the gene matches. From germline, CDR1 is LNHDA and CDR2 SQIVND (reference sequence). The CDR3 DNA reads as TGTGCCAGTAGTGGACTAGCGCAAGATACGCAGTATTTT. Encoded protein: CASSGLAQDTQYF.

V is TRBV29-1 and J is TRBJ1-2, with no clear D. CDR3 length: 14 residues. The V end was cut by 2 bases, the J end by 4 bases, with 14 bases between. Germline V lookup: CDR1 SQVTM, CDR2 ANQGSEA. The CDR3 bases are TGCAGCGTTGAACCCCAGTCGGGATCCTATGGCTACACCTTC. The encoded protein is CSVEPQSGSYGYTF.

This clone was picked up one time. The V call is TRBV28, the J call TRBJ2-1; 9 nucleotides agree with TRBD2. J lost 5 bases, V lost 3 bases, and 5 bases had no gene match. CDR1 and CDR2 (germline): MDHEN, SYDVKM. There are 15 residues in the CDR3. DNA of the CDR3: TGTGCCAGCAGTTTGCCTAGCGGGGTAAACAATGAGCAGTTCTTC. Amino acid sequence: CASSLPSGVNNEQFF.

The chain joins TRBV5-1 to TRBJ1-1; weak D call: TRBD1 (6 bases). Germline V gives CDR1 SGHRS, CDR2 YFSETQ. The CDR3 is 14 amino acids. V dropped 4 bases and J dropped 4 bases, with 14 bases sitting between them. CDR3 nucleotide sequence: TGCGCCAGCAGCCCAGGGGAGGGGATCACTGAAGCTTTCTTT. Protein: CASSPGEGITEAFF.

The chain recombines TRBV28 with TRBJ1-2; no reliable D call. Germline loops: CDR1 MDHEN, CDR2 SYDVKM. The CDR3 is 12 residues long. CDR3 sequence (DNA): TGTCTGACTACGTCTCGGGAATATGGCTACACCTTC. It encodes CLTTSREYGYTF.

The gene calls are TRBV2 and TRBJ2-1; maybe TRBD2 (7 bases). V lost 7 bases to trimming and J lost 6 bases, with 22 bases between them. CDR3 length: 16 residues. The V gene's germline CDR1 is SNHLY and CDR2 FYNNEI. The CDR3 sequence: CASTKGGRQGSNEQFF. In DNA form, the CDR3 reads TGTGCCAGCACCAAGGGGGGGCGGCAGGGGTCCAATGAGCAGTTCTTC. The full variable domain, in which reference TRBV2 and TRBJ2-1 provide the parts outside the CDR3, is EPEVTQTPSHQVTQMGQEVILRCVPISNHLYFYWYRQILGQKVEFLVSFYNNEISEKSEIFDDQFSVERPDGSNFTLKIRSTKLEDSAMYFCASTKGGRQGSNEQFFGPGTRLTVL.